The clone carrying this TCR beta chain was found many times. Its matching antigen is unknown. The data are from a study of regulatory T cells in long-lasting Graves disease. Across the whole study: Newly diagnosed Graves' patients had under 3 months of antithyroid drugs. The study, taken as a whole, reports: There were preferences for TRBV28, TRBJ1-2 and TRBJ2-5 in persistent disease. Persistent cases of Graves' showed reduced TCR diversity relative to newly diagnosed patients.

Construction of the TCR beta libraries employed iRepertoire HTBI primers in conjunction with Arm-PCR of CDR3 regions. Via MiXCR, TCRdb re-called the multiplex PCR reads, giving one row per CDR3 protein. Here the sample spans a few hundred thousand distinct CDR3 sequences, approximately 12% being singletons. Time point denoted: newly diagnosed GD, antithyroid drugs for less than 3 months. The TCR library used RNA extracted from PBMCs. The patient group derived from an endocrinology department in Xi'an, China. CDR1 is DFQATT and CDR2 is SNEGSKA in the germline V gene (reference sequence). With 5 bases removed from V and 3 bases from J, the gap between germline ends came to 11 bases. The CDR3 extends over 13 amino acids. Another study also made use of these data, one on T cells in Graves' hyperthyroidism and ophthalmopathy.

Here the sequenced sample was peripheral blood mononuclear cells (PBMCs), taken at new diagnosis, from a patient treated with antithyroid drugs. This sequence was found in a man aged 30 to 39 with Graves disease. This chain links TRBV20-1 with TRBJ1-5, with D possibly being TRBD1 (5 bases). CDR3 in DNA: TGCAGTGCTCAGGGCAGGGCCAATCAGCCCCAGCATTTT. Translating it yields CSAQGRANQPQHF.